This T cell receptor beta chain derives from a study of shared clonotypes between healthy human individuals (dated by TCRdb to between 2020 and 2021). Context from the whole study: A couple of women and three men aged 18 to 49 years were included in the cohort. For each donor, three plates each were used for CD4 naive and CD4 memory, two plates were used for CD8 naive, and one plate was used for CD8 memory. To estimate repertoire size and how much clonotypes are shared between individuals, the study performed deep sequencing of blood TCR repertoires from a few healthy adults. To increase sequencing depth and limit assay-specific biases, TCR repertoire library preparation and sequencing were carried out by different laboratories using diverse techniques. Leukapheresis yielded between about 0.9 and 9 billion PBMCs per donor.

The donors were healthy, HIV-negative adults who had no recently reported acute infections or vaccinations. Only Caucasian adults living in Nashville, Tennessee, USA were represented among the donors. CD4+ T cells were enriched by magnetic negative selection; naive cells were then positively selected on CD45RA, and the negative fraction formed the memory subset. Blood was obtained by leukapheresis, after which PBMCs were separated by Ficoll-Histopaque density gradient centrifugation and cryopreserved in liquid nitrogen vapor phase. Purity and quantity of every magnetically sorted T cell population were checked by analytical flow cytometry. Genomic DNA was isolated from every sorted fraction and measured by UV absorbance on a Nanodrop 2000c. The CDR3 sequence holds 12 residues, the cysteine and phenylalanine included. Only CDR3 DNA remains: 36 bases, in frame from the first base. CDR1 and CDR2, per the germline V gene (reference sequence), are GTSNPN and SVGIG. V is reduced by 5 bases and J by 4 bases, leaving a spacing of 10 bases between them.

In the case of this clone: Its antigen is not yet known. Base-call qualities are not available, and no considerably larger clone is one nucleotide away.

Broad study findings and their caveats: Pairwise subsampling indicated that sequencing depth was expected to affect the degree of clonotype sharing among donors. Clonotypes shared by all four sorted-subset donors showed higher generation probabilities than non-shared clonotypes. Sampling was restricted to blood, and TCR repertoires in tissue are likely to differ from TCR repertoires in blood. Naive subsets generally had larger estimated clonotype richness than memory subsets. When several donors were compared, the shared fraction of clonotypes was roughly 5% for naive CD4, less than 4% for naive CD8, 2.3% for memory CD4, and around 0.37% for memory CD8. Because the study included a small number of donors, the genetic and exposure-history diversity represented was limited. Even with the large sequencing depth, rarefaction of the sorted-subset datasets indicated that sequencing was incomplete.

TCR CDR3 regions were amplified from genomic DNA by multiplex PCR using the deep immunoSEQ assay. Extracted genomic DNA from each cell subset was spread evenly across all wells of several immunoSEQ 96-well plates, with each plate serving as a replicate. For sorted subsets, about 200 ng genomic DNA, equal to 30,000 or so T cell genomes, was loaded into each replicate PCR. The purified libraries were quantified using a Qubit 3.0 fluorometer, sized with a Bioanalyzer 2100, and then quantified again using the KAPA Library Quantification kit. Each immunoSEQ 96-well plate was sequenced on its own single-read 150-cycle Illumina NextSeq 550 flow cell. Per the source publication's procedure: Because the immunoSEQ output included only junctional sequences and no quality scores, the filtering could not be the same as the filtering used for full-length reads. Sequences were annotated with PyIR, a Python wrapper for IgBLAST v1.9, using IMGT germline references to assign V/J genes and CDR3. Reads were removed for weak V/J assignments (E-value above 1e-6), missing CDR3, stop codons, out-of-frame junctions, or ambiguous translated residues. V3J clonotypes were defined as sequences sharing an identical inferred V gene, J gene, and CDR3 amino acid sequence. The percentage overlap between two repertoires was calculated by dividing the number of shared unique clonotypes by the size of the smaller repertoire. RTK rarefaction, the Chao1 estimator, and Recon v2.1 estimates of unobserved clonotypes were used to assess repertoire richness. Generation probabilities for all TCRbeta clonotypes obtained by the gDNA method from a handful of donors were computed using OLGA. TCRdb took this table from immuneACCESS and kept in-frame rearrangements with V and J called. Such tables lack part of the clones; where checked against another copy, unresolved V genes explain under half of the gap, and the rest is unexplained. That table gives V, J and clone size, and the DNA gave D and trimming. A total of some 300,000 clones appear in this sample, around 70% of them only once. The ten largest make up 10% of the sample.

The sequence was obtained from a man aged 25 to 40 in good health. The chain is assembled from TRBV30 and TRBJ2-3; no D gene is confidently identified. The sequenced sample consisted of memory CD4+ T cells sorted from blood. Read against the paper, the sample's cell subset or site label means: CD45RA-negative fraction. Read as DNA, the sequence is TGTGCCTGGTCATCTTGGGCAGATACGCAGTATTTT. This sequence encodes CAWSSWADTQYF.